This TCR beta chain was found in a study of early T cells in non-severe SARS-CoV-2 infection. V lost 5 bases to trimming and J lost 6 bases, with 20 bases between them. The CDR3 has 15 amino acids. Via MiXCR, TCRdb re-called the 5' RACE reads, giving one row per CDR3 protein. The sample has around 35,000 distinct CDR3 sequences; approximately 5.2% are singletons. This clonotype has a handful of counts. J is TRBJ2-7 and V is TRBV12-3 or TRBV12-4; D not certain. The specimen sequenced was whole blood. The sequence derives from an adult who was a healthcare worker with PCR-confirmed SARS-CoV-2 infection or an uninfected control (not recorded which). For the CDR3, the DNA is TGTGCCAGCAGTCCACGGGCCTTCGGCGTTCCCGAGCAGTACTTC. It yields the protein CASSPRAFGVPEQYF.